This record covers a single T cell receptor beta chain. What it binds is not known. Germline is not matched at one junction end, which may reflect a read error. This entry is derived from a study of CD8+CD57+ T cells in acquired aplastic anemia. About the research overall: Across the sorted CD4+ and CD8+ cells, DNA amounts averaged 3.2 ug.

General study points: Patient and control CD8+ Simpson's diversity was not significantly different. Around 30 was the count of CD8+ CDR3 sequences that patients shared with controls.

Researchers used genomic DNA as the template to profile TCR beta VDJ and CDR3. MiXCR, applied by TCRdb to the reads, yields one record per CDR3 protein. The repertoire includes approximately 270,000 distinct CDR3 sequences, about 56% of them detected once, and 6.5% to 10% sits in the top ten. Germline V gene sequence: CDR1 SGHTA, CDR2 FQGTGA. The CDR3 is 14 residues long. The clonotype originates from a human donor with severe aplastic anemia or a healthy control (not recorded which). Sequencing used sorted CD4+, CD8+, or CD8+CD57+ T cells (not recorded which) from PBMCs. The V call is TRBV7-3, the J call TRBJ2-7; TRBD2 might be the D (7 bases). The CDR3 loop is CASSPTGGGLRQYF. The CDR3 nucleotides read TGCGCCAGCAGCCCAACCGGCGGGGGCCTGAGGCAGTACTTC.